This T cell receptor beta chain derives from a study of T cell clusters in autoimmune cytopenias (dated by TCRdb to between 2019 and 2020). Study-wide context: The median TRB sequencing depth was 50,000 to 60,000 reads per sample, and the median number of distinct TRB clonotypes was about 2,500 per sample. The study aimed to test whether autoimmune cytopenia patients carry a disease-specific immune repertoire signature usable as a blood-based biomarker. Peripheral blood TRB and IGH repertoires were sequenced in autoimmune cytopenia patients at active disease and during treatment follow-up, alongside healthy, CLL and autoimmune hepatitis controls.

TRB amplification used about 0.25 ug of peripheral blood genomic DNA, tens of thousands of genome equivalents, per sample. TRB rearrangements were amplified by multiplex PCR using a touch-down protocol with TRB-A and TRB-B primer pools mixed in one tube. Two consecutive PCR reactions with Phusion HS II polymerase added Illumina adapters and sample indices to the amplicons. The amplicons were purified from gel with the NucleoSpin Gel and PCR Clean-up kit, after which the amplicons were quantified by Qubit and checked for quality on an Agilent 2100 Bioanalyzer. Libraries were sequenced on an Illumina MiSeq using 600-cycle, single-indexed, paired-end runs. Per the source publication's procedure: MiXCR version 2.1.12 with the default MiXCR reference library was used to align and assemble TRB reads. A clone was defined by each unique CDR3 nucleotide sequence, and the analysis included only productive sequences with two or more reads. Repertoire diversity was assessed with alpha-parameterized diversity profiles (alpha 0 to 5), including the Shannon (alpha 1) and Simpson (alpha 2) indices, which were computed with an R script. The tcR package was used to compute combinatorial TRB VJ usage, and cohorts were compared on this usage by principal component analysis with ade4. Using GLIPH, TCRbeta CDR3s were clustered on pairs of cohorts matched for age and read depth, and a Wilcoxon test was used to compare cluster frequencies. Each CDR3 protein sequence appears as one entry after TCRdb reprocessed the reads, and no DNA is included. The V and J calls shown here were made by TCRdb, not taken from the authors' results. This sample's records show about 7,500 distinct CDR3 sequences. The ten biggest clones cover about 33% of the sample.

Note on this clonotype: Its cognate antigen has yet to be identified.

CDR1 and CDR2, looked up from the germline V gene, are WSHSY and SAAADI. The CDR3 runs 11 amino acids, cysteine and phenylalanine included. The DNA sequence is not available. The study at large found these results: A lack of physiological T cell clusters in primary autoimmune cytopenia patients was suggested by GLIPH, as 51 clusters were found to be exclusive to healthy donors versus approximately 17 exclusive to patients. About 3.3-fold more exclusive TRB clusters were observed in healthy donors than in active autoimmune hepatitis patients, consistent with an autoimmunity-wide signature. The T cell clusters were defined in silico only, and their functional role remained to be validated experimentally. TRB repertoire shifts, with less even repertoires observed in secondary cytopenia and CLL, were mostly attributed to lymphoma bias rather than autoimmunity. The cluster-lack signature was not seen for secondary cytopenia versus CLL, apparently masked by the dominant lymphoma-associated repertoire.

These data also formed part of another study, on T cell repertoires in aging, cancer and after chemotherapy. According to the second study: Donors were distributed across six age groups ranging from 30 or younger to 70 or older, with at least three individuals included per group. In the hematological group, the paired samples taken before and after chemotherapy came from chronic lymphocytic leukemia patients who were treated with regimens based on fludarabine or bendamustine. The full dataset contained around 10 million TCR reads. Untreated patients with hematological or solid cancers showed significantly lower blood TCR diversity and higher clonality than age-matched healthy donors. In healthy donors, the decline in TCR diversity with age was mainly due to loss of richness, whereas in cancer patients loss of evenness also played a role. Median generation probability increased over the chemotherapy interval in both cancer cohorts, suggesting repertoire reconstitution through rebound thymic output. According to the authors, the repertoire data do not permit conclusions about immunological memory after chemotherapy. Lymphoid organ infiltration was present in the hematological cancer patients, and this infiltration may itself impair thymic emigration or the expansion of peripheral T cells. To look at immunoaging and at how T cells reconstitute after chemotherapy, the study profiled TCR beta repertoires in peripheral blood from both healthy donors and cancer patients. A cohort of over 200 cancer patients (roughly 90 with hematological and some 120 with solid cancers) was assembled, and 95 to 100 healthy donors were included as a reference group. MiXCR versions 2.12 and 3.0.5 were used to process the TRB sequences. Repertoire metrics included Shannon diversity, evenness, clonality (one minus evenness), and alpha-parameterized diversity profiles from alpha 0 to 5. The IGoR algorithm was used to calculate generation probabilities of clones in the paired pre- and post-chemotherapy samples.

The sequenced sample was peripheral blood. This receptor was taken from a human donor with an autoimmune cytopenia or autoimmune hepatitis (not recorded which). The sequence is built from TRBV10-2 and TRBJ2-7; checking the TCRdb D call of TRBD1 is not possible without DNA. CDR3 sequence: CASGDGYEQYF.